The rows below give T cell receptor beta chains drawn from one sample of a study of persistence of HIV-infected CD4 T cells. Antigens of these TCRs are unknown. Sequencing was performed with immunoSEQ multiplex PCR; in TCRdb, only in-frame clones are kept and a portion is missing. The sample has about 36,000 clones; roughly 84% are singletons. Sequencing was performed on cultured CD4+ T cells from PBMCs, taken from a patient who received antiretroviral therapy. The source is an adult with HIV. The donor label of this sample is uncertain. CDR3s include the opening cysteine and the closing phenylalanine or tryptophan. D genes are given only for firm matches. The size entry is marked missing in some rows and otherwise reads once, few, many or a size class.

TRBJ2-1 | TRBV27 | NA | TRBD2 | TGTGCCAGCAGGTCCGGGCTAGCGGGGCCCCATGAGCAGTTCTTC | CASRSGLAGPHEQFF
TRBJ1-3 | TRBV4-1 | NA | NA | TGCGCCAGCAGCCAAGACGGTACTGATTTGCGATCCTCTGGAAACACCATATATTTT | CASSQDGTDLRSSGNTIYF
TRBJ1-1 | TRBV27 | NA | TRBD1 | TGTGCCAGCAGTGCCAGACAGGGTAGGGCTGAAGCTTTCTTT | CASSARQGRAEAFF
TRBJ2-3 | TRBV7-2 | NA | NA | TGTGCCAGCAGCTTTGAGACGGGCCGCACAGATACGCAGTATTTT | CASSFETGRTDTQYF
TRBJ1-2 | TRBV19 | NA | NA | TGTGCCAGTAGTATATGGAAGTTACCAGGGTACGGCTACACCTTC | CASSIWKLPGYGYTF
TRBJ2-1 | TRBV2 | NA | NA | TGTGCCAGCAGCAAAATGGGGACGGGATCGTACAATGAGCAGTTCTTC | CASSKMGTGSYNEQFF
TRBJ2-2 | TRBV6-1 | NA | TRBD2 | TGTGCCAGCAGTGAAGACCCGAGGAGGCGGGGGGGCTTCGGGGAGCTGTTTTTT | CASSEDPRRRGGFGELFF
TRBJ2-5 | TRBV5-4 | NA | NA | TGTGCCAGCAGCAGGTCAGCGGAGACCCAGTACTTC | CASSRSAETQYF
TRBJ2-1 | TRBV10-3 | NA | TRBD2 | TGTGCCATCAGTGGGGGTAGCGGGGGGCACAGTGAGCAGTTCTTC | CAISGGSGGHSEQFF
TRBJ2-4 | TRBV7-2 | once | TRBD1 | TGTGCCAGCAGCTTGACAGGGATTTTAGACATTCAGTACTTC | CASSLTGILDIQYF
TRBJ1-6 | TRBV6-5 | NA | TRBD1 | TGTGCCAGCAGTTTTGACAGGGGGAGGAATAATTCACCCCTCCACTTT | CASSFDRGRNNSPLHF
TRBJ2-1 | TRBV28 | NA | NA | NA | CASSSSRVGNEQFF
TRBJ2-3 | TRBV28 | NA | TRBD2 | TGTGCCAGCCTGAGCGGGGGTCGCACAGATACGCAGTATTTT | CASLSGGRTDTQYF
TRBJ1-2 | TRBV30 | once | NA | TGTGCCTGGAGCCCTCCGGGAGGGCCGCTTAACTATGGCTACACCTTC | CAWSPPGGPLNYGYTF
TRBJ2-1 | TRBV5-4 | NA | NA | TGTGCCAGCAGCCTTATCCGGGACGGCTACAATGAGCAGTTCTTC | CASSLIRDGYNEQFF